This T cell receptor beta chain comes out of a study of cytomegalovirus exposure and HLA in healthy donors. Study outcomes and limitations: Most TCR sequences were rare, but some public TCRs occurred in many donors. Listed as cytomegalovirus-associated were 170 or so TCR beta chains. Common viral pathogens seemed to be connected with several of the most significant clusters, according to a later analysis.

The sample holds a few counts of this clone. The antigen remains undetermined. PCR was performed using 60 Vbeta and 13 Jbeta primers. Authors' processing steps: Unique TCR beta chains numbered 60 million to 100 million in a later analysis, with roughly 10 million shared. Sequencing was performed with immunoSEQ multiplex PCR; in TCRdb, only in-frame clones are kept and a portion is missing. That table gives V, J and clone size, and the DNA gave D and trimming. The sample shows 85,000 to 100,000 clones, roughly 81% of them seen only once. The sample consisted of PBMCs. This receptor was obtained from a woman aged 18-29 years in good health and CMV-seropositive.

CDR3 DNA sequence: TGTGCCAGCAGTCAGGGACAGGGGAATAATTCACCCCTCCACTTT. This sequence encodes CASSQGQGNNSPLHF. The chain has TRBV2 and TRBJ1-6; 10 nucleotides agree with TRBD1. This CDR3 contains 15 residues. Looked up from germline, CDR1 is SNHLY and CDR2 is FYNNEI. V was clipped by 5 bases and J by 5 bases; unmatched bases: 3. Full variable domain (remainder filled in from reference TRBV2 and TRBJ1-6): EPEVTQTPSHQVTQMGQEVILRCVPISNHLYFYWYRQILGQKVEFLVSFYNNEISEKSEIFDDQFSVERPDGSNFTLKIRSTKLEDSAMYFCASSQGQGNNSPLHFGNGTRLTVT.